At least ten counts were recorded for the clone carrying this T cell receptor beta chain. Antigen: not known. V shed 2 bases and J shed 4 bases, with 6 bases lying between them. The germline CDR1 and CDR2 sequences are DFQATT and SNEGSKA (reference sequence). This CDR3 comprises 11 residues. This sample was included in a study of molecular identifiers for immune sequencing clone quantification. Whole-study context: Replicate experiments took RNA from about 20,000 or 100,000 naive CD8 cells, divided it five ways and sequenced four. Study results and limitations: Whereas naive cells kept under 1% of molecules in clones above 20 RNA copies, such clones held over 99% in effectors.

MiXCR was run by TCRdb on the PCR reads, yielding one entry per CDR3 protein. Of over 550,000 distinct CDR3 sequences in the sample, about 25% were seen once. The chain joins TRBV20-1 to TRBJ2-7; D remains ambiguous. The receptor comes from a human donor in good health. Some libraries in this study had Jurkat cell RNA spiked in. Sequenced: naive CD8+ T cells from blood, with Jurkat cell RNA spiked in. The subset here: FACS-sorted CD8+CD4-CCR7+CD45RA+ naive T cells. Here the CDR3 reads CSARPQYEQYF. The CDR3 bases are TGCAGTGCTAGACCCCAGTACGAGCAGTACTTC.